This TCR beta chain was captured by sequencing in a study of CD8 T cells in ankylosing spondylitis. The germline V gene has CDR1 SGHRS and CDR2 YFSETQ. This CDR3 contains 13 residues. Trimming took off 5 bases at V and 3 bases at J, with 12 bases between the two ends. Study-wide findings and caveats: Roughly eight highly homologous variants made up a TCR beta motif that seemed to typify ankylosing spondylitis blood.

TCRdb re-called the 5' RACE reads through MiXCR, storing one row per CDR3 protein. In the table there are approximately 400,000 distinct CDR3 sequences, roughly 15% of which are singletons. To note about this clonotype: What it binds is not known.

The sequencing input was blood, either unsorted or a sorted T cell fraction (not recorded which). This receptor was obtained from a male donor with ankylosing spondylitis. This chain uses TRBV5-1 with TRBJ2-7; no firm D call. The DNA of the CDR3 is TGCGCCAGCAGGAGGTTTGGAAACTACGAGCAGTACTTC. Protein product: CASRRFGNYEQYF.